This T cell receptor beta chain was found in a study of beta chain features in type 1 diabetes. Across the whole study: Cell yields, age and gender were similar between patients and healthy donors.

Study results and caveats: Across patients, naive, central memory and Treg TCRB repertoires exhibited apparently greater similarity than was observed across healthy donors.

As every portion of the isolated RNA was reverse transcribed, the sequencing read expressed TCRB transcripts. Profiled with immunoSEQ multiplex PCR; TCRdb holds only in-frame clones, not every one. This repertoire shows about 360,000 clones, 10% to 15% found once; its top ten account for around 0.02%. This clone was counted a few times. Its antigen is not known. The germline CDR1 and CDR2 sequences are SGHTA and FQGNSA. V was trimmed by 5 bases and J by 1 base, leaving 12 bases between them. This CDR3 is built from 14 residues. Specimen: naive CD4+ T cells from blood. This TCR was sampled from a man aged 18 to 30 in good health. This chain connects TRBV7-2 to TRBJ2-7, with D possibly TRBD2 on 6 matching bases. The CDR3 DNA reads TGTGCCAGCAGCATCCGGGACTCGTCCTACGAGCAGTACTTC. Translated: CASSIRDSSYEQYF.